This T cell receptor beta chain was captured in a study of T cell clonality in common variable immunodeficiency (dated by TCRdb to between 2014 and 2017). Both CVID patients and healthy controls were predominantly of Caucasian heritage. Heparinized peripheral whole blood samples of about 4.5 to 8 ml were collected from each donor. Genomic DNA from adults with common variable immune deficiency (CVID) and from healthy adult controls was used for sequencing of TCRbeta CDR3 repertoires. The control group comprised some 22 healthy adult volunteers, some 12 female and approximately ten male, aged about 23 to 75 years with a mean age of around 32. Diluted blood was subjected to density centrifugation over Hypaque 1077 or Ficoll-Paque for isolation of peripheral blood mononuclear cells. Genomic DNA was obtained from unsorted mononuclear cells using either Qiagen column purification or a centrifugation-based method.

Points the paper makes about the study in general: The authors noted that sequencing repertoires of T cell subpopulations would be needed to clarify what caused the increased clonality in CVID. CVID TCRbeta sequences reportedly showed fewer deletions and N-nucleotide insertions and lacked highly modified clones with 13 or more V deletions. Even though DNA input was the same, control samples had an average of around 75,000 unique sequences each, compared with approximately 30,000 in CVID samples. Correlations between repertoire features and clinical complications were limited by patient heterogeneity within the CVID cohort. TCRbeta clonality was higher in CVID subjects than in healthy controls (t-test p = 0.018), and the increase was most characteristic of about a third of subjects. Fewer TCRbeta clones were shared among CVID subjects than among healthy controls (p < 0.0001).

Details on this clone: The antigen this receptor binds is unknown. A read error may account for a junction end that differs from germline.

Equivalent amounts of genomic DNA from CVID and control samples were used as sequencing input. For every sample, a 60 bp segment covering the rearranged TCRbeta CDR3 region was amplified and then sequenced. TCRbeta amplification used the immunoSEQ assay, a bias-corrected multiplex PCR with high-throughput sequencing. As for the authors' bioinformatics: Every unique nucleotide sequence counted as a clone and was annotated with V, D and J genes, copy number and frequency. Sequences were labeled productive if in frame, and non-productive if out of frame or containing stop codons. As previously described, clonality was computed from Shannon's entropy. Mean CDR3 Kyte-Doolittle hydropathy was derived from the predicted amino acid sequences of productive clones. Using the R hclust function, scaled V gene usage was clustered hierarchically with Manhattan distance and complete linkage. Clone sharing by CDR3 amino acid sequence was assessed by resampling 12 repertoires per group over 100 rounds. The repertoires were screened for roughly 70 published EBV-specific TCRbeta sequences and approximately 230 published CMV-specific TCRbeta sequences. A couple of CVID samples that yielded fewer than 10,000 sequences were excluded from the analysis, so 42 CVID repertoires were retained. In TCRdb, the immuneACCESS table is reduced to in-frame sequences with V and J assigned. These tables do not hold every clone; where another copy was compared, an unresolved V gene accounts for under half, and the others remain unexplained. V, J and clone size were drawn from that table, and D and trimming were deduced from the DNA. Listed for this sample are around 81,000 clones, none observed only a single time. 0.65% to 0.8% of the sample rests with the top ten.

Sequencing was done on a sample of peripheral blood mononuclear cells. The origin of this receptor is a person between 18 and 75 years old in good health.

CDR3 DNA, as far as it was read: TGTGCCGGCAGTACCGACGAGAAGGGCTCGAATCAGCCC. This gives the protein CAGSTDEKGSNQP. The whole CDR3 sequence is CAGSTDEKGSNQPQHF. Recombination linked TRBV6-2 or TRBV6-3 to TRBJ1-5, with the D gene not clear enough to name. The sequenced fragment ends 3 residues before the CDR3 boundary, so the rest is inferred from the germline J gene. CDR1 is given as MNHEY and CDR2 as SVGEGT, both from the germline V gene. From its cysteine to its phenylalanine, the CDR3 spans 16 amino acids. Shown are 39 bases from within the CDR3, in frame from base 1.